This T cell receptor (beta chain) appears in the sequencing data of a study of HIV-infected patients and healthy controls (dated by TCRdb to the mid-2010s). CDR1 and CDR2 are drawn from the germline V gene (reference sequence): DFQATT, SNEGSKA. V lost 1 base and J lost 6 bases; the stretch between them is 18 bases long. From the cysteine up to the phenylalanine, the CDR3 has a length of 15 residues. Just the 45-base CDR3 DNA is kept, in frame starting at base 1. Libraries came from 5' RACE. The data were produced on an Illumina MiSeq. The public reads were reprocessed in TCRdb via fastp at Q25 and MiXCR, keeping in-frame beta chains. Duplicate CDR3 protein sequences are folded into a single record with the most common DNA and genes. The sample table records 18,000 or so distinct CDR3 sequences; around 20% of these occur just once. The top ten constitute around 34% of the sample. On this clonotype: Its antigen has not been determined. There are no base qualities to consult, and no much larger clone falls within one base.

This clonotype was obtained from a human donor in good health. The chain is encoded by TRBV20-1 joined to TRBJ1-1; a tentative D call is TRBD1 (5 bases match). The sequenced sample was CD8+ T cells from blood. DNA sequence: TGCAGTGCTAGAGGCAAAGGGAAGGGGCTTGCTGAAGCTTTCTTT. It translates as CSARGKGKGLAEAFF.